The next 20 T cell receptor beta chains were all read from a single sample in a study of early stage breast cancer tumors. Sequencing was performed with immunoSEQ multiplex PCR; in TCRdb, only in-frame clones are kept and a portion is missing. The sample gives 25,000 to 35,000 clones, 80% of which show up once; more than 9.5% is in the top ten. Sequenced: blood. The receptors come from a person between 55 and 69 years old with breast cancer.

The chain has TRBV18 and TRBJ2-7; TRBD1 matches at 11 bases. Trimming cost V 3 bases and J 3 bases; bases outside gene matches: 1. There are 14 residues in the CDR3. Germline V CDR1 and CDR2: KGHSH, LQKENI. The CDR3 is CASSPGTGGYEQYF. CDR3 sequence (DNA): TGTGCCAGCTCACCTGGGACAGGGGGCTACGAGCAGTACTTC.

The chain couples TRBV7-8 to TRBJ1-1, with TRBD1 as a possible D gene (6 bases). CDR3 length: 15 residues. V was clipped by 4 bases and J by 0 bases, with 12 bases between them. The germline CDR1 and CDR2 sequences are SGHVS and FQNEAQ. The CDR3 DNA is TGTGCCAGCAGCTACCGGGACATAGTGAACACTGAAGCTTTCTTT. This sequence encodes CASSYRDIVNTEAFF.

This clone was observed once. This rearrangement joins TRBV5-6 to TRBJ2-5; 9 nucleotides agree with TRBD2. CDR3 length: 17 residues. V gave up 1 base and J gave up 4 bases; unmatched junction bases: 11. Germline values: CDR1 SGHDT, CDR2 YYEEEE. CDR3 in amino acids: CASSLLVTSGARETQYF. The CDR3 bases are TGTGCCAGCAGCTTGTTAGTGACTAGCGGTGCGCGAGAGACCCAGTACTTC.

This clone turned up a few times. As DNA, the CDR3 is TGTGCCAGCAGAAGGAGCTATGGCTACACCTTC. It translates to CASRRSYGYTF. V and J are TRBV28 and TRBJ1-2; no clear D. Trimming left V 6 bases short and J 4 bases short, with 6 bases between. CDR1 and CDR2 from the germline V gene are MDHEN and SYDVKM. The CDR3 has 11 amino acids.

The V call is TRBV5-6, the J call TRBJ2-5; 9 bases fit TRBD1. The CDR3 is made up of 14 amino acids. From germline, CDR1 is SGHDT and CDR2 YYEEEE. J was trimmed by 5 bases and V by 7 bases; bases with no gene match: 9. CDR3 coding DNA: TGTGCCAGCTATGAACAGGGGGCCGCGGAGACCCAGTACTTC. It encodes CASYEQGAAETQYF.

V is TRBV7-9 and J is TRBJ2-5, with 8 bases aligning to TRBD1. Trimming removed 4 bases from V and 3 bases from J; junction bases left unmatched: 7. CDR3 length: 15 amino acids. Per the germline V gene, CDR1 is SEHNR and CDR2 is FQNEAQ (reference sequence). In nucleotides, the CDR3 is TGTGCCAGCAGCTCAGTGTCGACAGGGGAAGAGACCCAGTACTTC. It specifies CASSSVSTGEETQYF.

The chain has TRBV9 and TRBJ2-5, with TRBD2 identical over 9 bases. Trimming took 0 bases from V and 8 from J; bases not matched to a gene: 5. This CDR3 region has 14 residues. Germline-derived CDR1 and CDR2 are SGDLS and YYNGEE. CDR3 amino acids: CASSVGSGSGTQYF. As DNA, the CDR3 is TGTGCCAGCAGCGTAGGTAGCGGGAGCGGAACCCAGTACTTC.

This chain joins TRBV7-2 and TRBJ2-1, with 8 bases aligning to TRBD1. Looked up from germline, CDR1 is SGHTA and CDR2 is FQGNSA. J lost 4 bases, V lost 5 bases, and 7 bases had no gene match. The CDR3 loop spans 15 amino acids. CDR3 coding DNA: TGTGCCAGCAGCCTTGCGACAGGGGTATACAATGAGCAGTTCTTC. This sequence encodes CASSLATGVYNEQFF.

The chain links TRBV18 to TRBJ2-5, with D possibly being TRBD2 (6 bases). CDR1 and CDR2 from the germline V gene are KGHSH and LQKENI. V was trimmed by 4 bases and J by 4 bases, leaving 16 bases between them. The CDR3 spans 15 residues. The CDR3 DNA reads as TGTGCCAGCTCACAGGGGAGGACGAGCGGAGAGACCCAGTACTTC. Translated, it gives CASSQGRTSGETQYF.

V and J are TRBV30 and TRBJ2-5, with 7 bases identical to TRBD2. The ends lost 5 bases at V and 1 base at J; junction bases unmatched: 7. The CDR3 sequence is 14 residues long. CDR1 is GTSNPN, CDR2 SVGIG, per germline (reference sequence). CDR3 coding DNA: TGTGCCTGGGGGCCGGGAGGAGGCCAAGAGACCCAGTACTTC. It specifies CAWGPGGGQETQYF.

The chain carries TRBV13 and TRBJ2-1; 7 nucleotides align to TRBD2. The CDR3 covers 12 residues. Germline trimming cut 3 bases from V and 14 bases from J; bases unmatched to any gene: 7. Germline assignment: CDR1 PRHDT and CDR2 FYEKMQ (reference sequence). This CDR3 reads CASSFRLAVEFF. CDR3 DNA: TGTGCCAGCAGCTTTAGGCTAGCGGTGGAGTTCTTC.

This clone was seen once. The rearrangement joins TRBV14 to TRBJ2-1; 10 bases line up with TRBD1. CDR3 length: 15 residues. Germline V gene sequence: CDR1 SGHDN, CDR2 FVKESK. The J segment lost 6 bases and the V segment lost 1 base, leaving 3 bases of the junction unmatched. In nucleotides, the CDR3 is TGTGCCAGCAGCCAAGTTGGACAGGGGGTCAATGAGCAGTTCTTC. Amino acids: CASSQVGQGVNEQFF.

The rearrangement uses TRBV18 and TRBJ1-5; 7 bases are a match to TRBD1. The CDR3 is made up of 15 amino acids. Germline assignment: CDR1 KGHSH and CDR2 LQKENI. V was pared by 1 base and J by 5 bases, with 5 bases of the junction left unmatched. The CDR3 sequence: CASSPQGQSDQPQHF. The CDR3 DNA follows: TGTGCCAGCTCACCACAGGGACAGTCGGATCAGCCCCAGCATTTT.

The chain carries TRBV11-2 and TRBJ2-7; 14 bases are shared with TRBD2. The CDR3 runs 15 residues. CDR1 is SGHAT and CDR2 is FQNNGV in the germline V gene. The V gene end was trimmed by 4 bases and the J gene end by 6 bases; junction bases not matched to a gene: 5. The CDR3: CASSSGLAGVSEQYF. CDR3 bases: TGTGCCAGCAGCTCGGGACTAGCGGGAGTATCCGAGCAGTACTTC. The full variable domain, in which reference TRBV11-2 and TRBJ2-7 provide the parts outside the CDR3, is EAGVAQSPRYKIIEKRQSVAFWCNPISGHATLYWYQQILGQGPKLLIQFQNNGVVDDSQLPKDRFSAERLKGVDSTLKIQPAKLEDSAVYLCASSSGLAGVSEQYFGPGTRLTVT.

In this sample, this clone turned up a few times. This chain uses TRBV19 with TRBJ1-1, with 7 positions matching TRBD1. This CDR3 spans 12 amino acids. Germline V gene lookup returns CDR1 LNHDA and CDR2 SQIVND (reference sequence). V lost 8 bases and J lost 4; bases outside the gene matches: 4. The DNA for the CDR3 is TGTGCCAGTGACAGGGTGGGCACTGAAGCTTTCTTT. This encodes CASDRVGTEAFF.

In its sample, this clone was seen a few times. This sequence joins TRBV25-1 and TRBJ2-3; maybe TRBD2 (6 bases). This CDR3 spans 14 amino acids. Trimming took 5 bases from V and 4 from J, leaving 13 bases between them. Germline CDR1 and CDR2: MGHDK and SYGVNS. The CDR3 DNA sequence: TGTGCCAGCAGTTGGTCGGGACTCGCAGATACGCAGTATTTT. It specifies CASSWSGLADTQYF.

This rearrangement joins TRBV9 to TRBJ1-2; 7 bases are shared with TRBD1. V dropped 7 bases and J dropped 5; count of bases not matched to a gene: 5. CDR1 and CDR2 (germline): SGDLS, YYNGEE. The CDR3 contains 12 residues. The CDR3 reads CASWDSAYGYTF. The CDR3 DNA is TGTGCCAGCTGGGACAGCGCATATGGCTACACCTTC.

A few counts support this clone. The chain joins TRBV28 to TRBJ2-5, with 10 bases aligning to TRBD2. The CDR3 contains 14 residues. Per germline, CDR1 MDHEN and CDR2 SYDVKM. Germline trimming cut 6 bases from V and 4 bases from J; bases unmatched to any gene: 5. The CDR3: CASSTGLAVETQYF. The CDR3 DNA sequence: TGTGCCAGCAGCACCGGACTAGCGGTAGAGACCCAGTACTTC.

CDR3 amino acids: CASTQPRGYEAFF. DNA for the CDR3: TGTGCCAGCACCCAACCTAGGGGGTATGAAGCTTTCTTT. The chain employs TRBV28 and TRBJ1-1; perhaps TRBD1 as D (6 bases). Trimming took 7 bases from V and 7 from J, leaving 16 bases between them. This CDR3 comprises 13 residues. CDR1 and CDR2 (germline): MDHEN, SYDVKM.

The chain carries TRBV5-4 and TRBJ1-1, with D unresolved. The CDR3 runs to 15 residues. The V gene lost 0 bases and the J gene lost 0 bases, with 9 bases spanning the gap. CDR1 and CDR2 from the germline V gene are SGHNT and YYREEE (reference sequence). CDR3 amino acids: CASSLARNMNTEAFF. The DNA of the CDR3 is TGTGCCAGCAGCTTGGCGCGGAACATGAACACTGAAGCTTTCTTT.